A single sample is the source of the 3 T cell receptor beta chains below, sequenced in a study of regulatory T cells in long-lasting Graves disease. The TCR beta library used iRepertoire HTBI primers with Arm-PCR amplification of CDR3. TCRdb re-analysed the multiplex PCR reads in MiXCR, keeping a single row per CDR3 protein. The table has 350,000 to 500,000 distinct CDR3 sequences, under 25% seen once. Time point meaning: persistent/refractory GD, antithyroid drugs over 5 years with positive TRAb. Extracted PBMC RNA gave rise to the TCR library. Sequencing was performed on peripheral blood mononuclear cells (PBMCs), taken when the disease was refractory, from a patient treated with antithyroid drugs. Every receptor here comes from a female donor with Graves disease.

This clonotype occurred many times. The chain recombines TRBV6-5 with TRBJ1-2; D is possibly TRBD1 (5 bases). Germline values: CDR1 MNHEY, CDR2 SVGAGI. V dropped 2 bases and J dropped 3 bases, with 7 bases sitting between them. The CDR3 runs to 13 residues. The CDR3 DNA follows: TGTGCCAGCAGTTACGGGGCAGACTATGGCTACACCTTC. Translated: CASSYGADYGYTF.

Many counts were recorded for this clonotype. The V and J genes are TRBV19 and TRBJ2-2, with 13 bases lining up with TRBD2. Germline V gene sequence: CDR1 LNHDA, CDR2 SQIVND (reference sequence). This CDR3 has 16 residues. With V trimmed by 6 bases and J by 3 bases, 4 bases remained unmatched. The CDR3 reads CASSRGLAGDTGELFF. In DNA, the CDR3 is TGTGCCAGTAGCCGAGGACTAGCGGGAGACACCGGGGAGCTGTTTTTT.

In its sample, this clonotype was seen many times. The V gene is TRBV28, the J gene TRBJ1-1, with TRBD1 matching 9 bases. This CDR3 has 12 amino acids. Trimming took 10 bases from V and 8 from J; bases not matched to a gene: 8. Germline CDR1 and CDR2: MDHEN and SYDVKM. The CDR3 DNA is TGTGCCACCGGGACAGGGTCGGGCGAAGCTTTCTTT. Its translation is CATGTGSGEAFF.